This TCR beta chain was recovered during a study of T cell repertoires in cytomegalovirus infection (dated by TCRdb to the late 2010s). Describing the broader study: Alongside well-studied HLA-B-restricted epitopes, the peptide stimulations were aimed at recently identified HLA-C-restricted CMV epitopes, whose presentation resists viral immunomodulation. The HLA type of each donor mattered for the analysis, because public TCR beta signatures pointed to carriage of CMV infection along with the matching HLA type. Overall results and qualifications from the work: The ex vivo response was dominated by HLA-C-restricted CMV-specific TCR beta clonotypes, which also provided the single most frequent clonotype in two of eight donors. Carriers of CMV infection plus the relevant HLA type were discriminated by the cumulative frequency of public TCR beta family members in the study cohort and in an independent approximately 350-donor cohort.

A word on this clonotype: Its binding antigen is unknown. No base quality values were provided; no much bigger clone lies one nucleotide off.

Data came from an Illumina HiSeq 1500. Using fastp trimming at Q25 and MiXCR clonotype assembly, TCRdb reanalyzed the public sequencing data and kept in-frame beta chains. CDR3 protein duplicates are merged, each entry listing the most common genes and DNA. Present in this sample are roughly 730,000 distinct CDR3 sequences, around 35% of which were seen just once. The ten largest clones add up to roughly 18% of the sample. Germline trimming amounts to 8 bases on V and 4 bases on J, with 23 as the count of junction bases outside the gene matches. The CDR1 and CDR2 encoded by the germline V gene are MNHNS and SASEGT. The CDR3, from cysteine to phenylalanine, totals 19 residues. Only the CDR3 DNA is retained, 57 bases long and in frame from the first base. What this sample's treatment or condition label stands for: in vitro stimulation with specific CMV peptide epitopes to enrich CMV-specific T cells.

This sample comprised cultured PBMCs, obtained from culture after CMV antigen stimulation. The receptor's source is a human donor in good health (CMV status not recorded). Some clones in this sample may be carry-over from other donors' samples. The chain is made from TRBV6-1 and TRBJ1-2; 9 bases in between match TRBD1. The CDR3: CASRSEFGQGRTPLYGYTF. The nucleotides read TGTGCCAGCCGCAGCGAATTTGGACAGGGGCGCACCCCACTCTATGGCTACACCTTC.